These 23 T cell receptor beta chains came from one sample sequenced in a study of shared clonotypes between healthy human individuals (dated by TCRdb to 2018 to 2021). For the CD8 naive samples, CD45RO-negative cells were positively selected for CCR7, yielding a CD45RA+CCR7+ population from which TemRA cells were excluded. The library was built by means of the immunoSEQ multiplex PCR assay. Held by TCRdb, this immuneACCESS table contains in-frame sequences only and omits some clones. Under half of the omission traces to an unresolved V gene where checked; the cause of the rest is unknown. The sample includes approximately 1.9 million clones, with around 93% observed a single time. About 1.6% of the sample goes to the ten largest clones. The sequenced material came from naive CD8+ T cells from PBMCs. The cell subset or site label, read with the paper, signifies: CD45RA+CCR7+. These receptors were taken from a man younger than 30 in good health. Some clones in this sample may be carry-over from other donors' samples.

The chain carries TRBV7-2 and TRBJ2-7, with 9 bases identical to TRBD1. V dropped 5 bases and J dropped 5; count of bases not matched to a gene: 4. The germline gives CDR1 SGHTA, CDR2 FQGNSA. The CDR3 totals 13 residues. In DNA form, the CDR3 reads TGTGCCAGCAGCCACAGGGGGCTAAACGAGCAGTACTTC. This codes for CASSHRGLNEQYF.

The CDR3 protein is CASSDRQGRYEQYF. The CDR3 DNA reads TGTGCCAGCAGCGACAGACAAGGGCGCTACGAGCAGTACTTC. The rearrangement uses TRBV7-2 and TRBJ2-7; possibly TRBD1 for D (5 bases). V dropped 5 bases and J dropped 3 bases, with 14 bases sitting between them. Germline V CDR1 and CDR2: SGHTA, FQGNSA. The CDR3 is 14 residues long.

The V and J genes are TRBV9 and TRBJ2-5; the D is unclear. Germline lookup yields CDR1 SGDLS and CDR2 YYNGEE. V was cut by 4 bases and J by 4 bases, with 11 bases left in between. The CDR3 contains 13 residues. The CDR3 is CASSRRTRETQYF. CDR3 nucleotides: TGTGCCAGCAGCCGACGGACCCGAGAGACCCAGTACTTC.

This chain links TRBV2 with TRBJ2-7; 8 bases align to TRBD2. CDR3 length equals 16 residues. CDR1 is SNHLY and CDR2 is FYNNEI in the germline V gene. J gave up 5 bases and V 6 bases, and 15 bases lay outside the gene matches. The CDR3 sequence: CASSTSGAMKGDEQYF. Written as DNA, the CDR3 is TGTGCCAGCAGCACTAGCGGAGCTATGAAAGGGGACGAGCAGTACTTC.

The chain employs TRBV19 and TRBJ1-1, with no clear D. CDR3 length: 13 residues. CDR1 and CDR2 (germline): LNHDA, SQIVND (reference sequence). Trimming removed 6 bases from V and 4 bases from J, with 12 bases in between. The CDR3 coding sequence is TGTGCCAGTAGCCTTGGGCGGTTCACTGAAGCTTTCTTT. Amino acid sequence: CASSLGRFTEAFF.

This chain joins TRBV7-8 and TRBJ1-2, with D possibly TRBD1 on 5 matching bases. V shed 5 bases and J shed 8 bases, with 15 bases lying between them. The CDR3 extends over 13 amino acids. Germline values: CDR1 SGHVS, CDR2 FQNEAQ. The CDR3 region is CASSPRAGNGYTF. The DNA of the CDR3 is TGTGCCAGCAGCCCGAGAGCAGGGAACGGCTACACCTTC.

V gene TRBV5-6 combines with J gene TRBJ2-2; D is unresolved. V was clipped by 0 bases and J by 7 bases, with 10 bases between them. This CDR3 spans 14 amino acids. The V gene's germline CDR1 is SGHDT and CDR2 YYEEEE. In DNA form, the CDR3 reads TGTGCCAGCAGCTTGGGAGAGAATAACGGGGAGCTGTTTTTT. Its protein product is CASSLGENNGELFF. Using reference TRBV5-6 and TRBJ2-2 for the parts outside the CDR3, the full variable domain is DAGVTQSPTHLIKTRGQQVTLRCSPKSGHDTVSWYQQALGQGPQFIFQYYEEEERQRGNFPDRFSGHQFPNYSSELNVNALLLGDSALYLCASSLGENNGELFFGEGSRLTVL.

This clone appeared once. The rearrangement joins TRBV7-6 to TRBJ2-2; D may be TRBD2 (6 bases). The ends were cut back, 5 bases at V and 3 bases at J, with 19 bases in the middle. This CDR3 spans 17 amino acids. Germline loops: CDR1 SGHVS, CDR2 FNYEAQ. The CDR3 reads CASSPTRGWGDTGELFF. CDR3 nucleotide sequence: TGTGCCAGCAGCCCAACACGGGGGTGGGGAGACACCGGGGAGCTGTTTTTT.

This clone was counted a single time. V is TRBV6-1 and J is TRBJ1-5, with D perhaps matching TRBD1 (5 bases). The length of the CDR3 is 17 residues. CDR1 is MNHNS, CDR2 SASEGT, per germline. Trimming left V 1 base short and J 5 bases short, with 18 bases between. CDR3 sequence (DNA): TGTGCCAGCAGTGAAGGATTTTGGGGGGTTATGGATCAGCCCCAGCATTTT. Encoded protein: CASSEGFWGVMDQPQHF.

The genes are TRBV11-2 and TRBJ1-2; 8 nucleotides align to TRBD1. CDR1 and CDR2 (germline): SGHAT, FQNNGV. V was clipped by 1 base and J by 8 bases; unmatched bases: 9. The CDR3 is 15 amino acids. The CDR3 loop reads CASSLVVTGVGGYTF. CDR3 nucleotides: TGTGCCAGCAGCTTAGTAGTGACAGGGGTCGGCGGCTACACCTTC. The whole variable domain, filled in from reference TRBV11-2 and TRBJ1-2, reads EAGVAQSPRYKIIEKRQSVAFWCNPISGHATLYWYQQILGQGPKLLIQFQNNGVVDDSQLPKDRFSAERLKGVDSTLKIQPAKLEDSAVYLCASSLVVTGVGGYTFGSGTRLTVV.

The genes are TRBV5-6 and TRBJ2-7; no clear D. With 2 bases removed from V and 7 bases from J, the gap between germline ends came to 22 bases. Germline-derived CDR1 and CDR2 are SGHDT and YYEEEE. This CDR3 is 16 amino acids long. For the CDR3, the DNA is TGTGCCAGCAGCTTAAGGCAGAACCTCCTACTGTGGGAGCAGTACTTC. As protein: CASSLRQNLLLWEQYF.

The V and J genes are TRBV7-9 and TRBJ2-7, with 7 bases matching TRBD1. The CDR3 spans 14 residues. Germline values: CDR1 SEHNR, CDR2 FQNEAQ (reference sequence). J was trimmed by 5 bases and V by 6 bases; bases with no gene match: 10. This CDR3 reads CASRKDRSPDEQYF. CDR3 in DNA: TGTGCCAGCAGAAAGGACAGGAGTCCAGACGAGCAGTACTTC.

CDR3 DNA: TGTGCCAGCAGTGAGCTACACCAGGGATTGTATGGCTACACCTTC. Translating it yields CASSELHQGLYGYTF. The V gene is TRBV6-1, the J gene TRBJ1-2, with a possible D match to TRBD1 (5 bases). The CDR3 totals 15 residues. Germline V lookup: CDR1 MNHNS, CDR2 SASEGT. V was clipped by 3 bases and J by 5 bases, with 16 bases between them.

The CDR3, as DNA: TGCGCCAGCAGCCCCCGGAGGGGGGCGACCTCCTACGAGCAGTACTTC. The encoded protein is CASSPRRGATSYEQYF. The chain recombines TRBV5-1 with TRBJ2-7, with D possibly being TRBD1 or TRBD2 (6 bases each). Germline values: CDR1 SGHRS, CDR2 YFSETQ. The CDR3 runs to 16 residues. With 4 bases removed from V and 0 bases from J, the gap between germline ends came to 17 bases.

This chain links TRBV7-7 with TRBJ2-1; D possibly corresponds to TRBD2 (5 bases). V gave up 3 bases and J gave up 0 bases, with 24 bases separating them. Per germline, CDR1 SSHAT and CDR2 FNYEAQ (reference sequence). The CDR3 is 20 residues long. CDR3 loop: CASSLSLGFEGDPSYNEQFF. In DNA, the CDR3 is TGTGCCAGCAGCTTGTCCCTAGGGTTTGAGGGAGACCCCTCCTACAATGAGCAGTTCTTC.

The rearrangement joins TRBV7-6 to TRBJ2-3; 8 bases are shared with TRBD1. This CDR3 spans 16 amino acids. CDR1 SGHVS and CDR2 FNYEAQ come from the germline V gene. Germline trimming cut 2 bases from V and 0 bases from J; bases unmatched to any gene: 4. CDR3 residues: CASSLRTGTSTDTQYF. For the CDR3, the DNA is TGTGCCAGCAGCTTACGGACAGGGACTAGCACAGATACGCAGTATTTT.

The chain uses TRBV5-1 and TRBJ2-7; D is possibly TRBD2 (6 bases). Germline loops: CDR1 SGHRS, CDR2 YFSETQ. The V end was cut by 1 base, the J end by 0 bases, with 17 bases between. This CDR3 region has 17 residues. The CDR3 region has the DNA TGCGCCAGCAGCTTGACCCTAGGACTATCGAGCTCCTACGAGCAGTACTTC. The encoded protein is CASSLTLGLSSSYEQYF.

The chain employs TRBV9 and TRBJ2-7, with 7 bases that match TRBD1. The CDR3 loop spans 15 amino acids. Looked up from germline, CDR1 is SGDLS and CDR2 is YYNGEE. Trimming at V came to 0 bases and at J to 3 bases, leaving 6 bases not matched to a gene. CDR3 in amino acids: CASSVAEGQIYEQYF. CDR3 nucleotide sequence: TGTGCCAGCAGCGTAGCTGAGGGACAGATCTACGAGCAGTACTTC.

CDR3 loop: CASSKGPNPLRDTGELFF. CDR3 in DNA: TGTGCCAGCAGCAAAGGACCAAATCCCCTTCGGGACACCGGGGAGCTGTTTTTT. The chain recombines TRBV21-1 with TRBJ2-2; no DNA check was done on the table's D call, TRBD2. TRBV21-1 is given as a pseudogene. The CDR3 is 18 amino acids.

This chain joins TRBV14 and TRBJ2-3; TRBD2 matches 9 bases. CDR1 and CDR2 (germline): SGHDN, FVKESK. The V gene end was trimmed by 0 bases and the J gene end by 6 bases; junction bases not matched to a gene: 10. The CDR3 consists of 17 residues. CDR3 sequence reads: CASSQDWVPSGVDTQYF. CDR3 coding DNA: TGTGCCAGCAGCCAAGATTGGGTGCCTAGCGGGGTGGATACGCAGTATTTT.

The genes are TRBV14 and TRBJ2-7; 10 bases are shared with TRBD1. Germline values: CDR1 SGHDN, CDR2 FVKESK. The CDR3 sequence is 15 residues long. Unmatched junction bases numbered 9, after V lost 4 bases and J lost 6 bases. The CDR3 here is CASSLPDRGPFEQYF. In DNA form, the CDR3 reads TGTGCCAGCAGCCTGCCCGACAGGGGGCCCTTCGAGCAGTACTTC.

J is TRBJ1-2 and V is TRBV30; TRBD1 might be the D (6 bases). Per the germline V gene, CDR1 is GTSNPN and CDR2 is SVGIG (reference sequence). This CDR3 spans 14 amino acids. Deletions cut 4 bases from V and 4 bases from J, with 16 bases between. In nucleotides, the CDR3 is TGTGCCTGGAATCGCCGACAGGTGGTCTATGGCTACACCTTC. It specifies CAWNRRQVVYGYTF.

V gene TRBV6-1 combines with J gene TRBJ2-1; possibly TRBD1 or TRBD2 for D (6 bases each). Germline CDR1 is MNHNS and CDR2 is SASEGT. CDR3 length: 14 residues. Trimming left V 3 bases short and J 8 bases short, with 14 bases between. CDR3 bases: TGTGCCAGCAGTGATTTCGGGGGCGGGGATGAGCAGTTCTTC. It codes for CASSDFGGGDEQFF.